The present TCR beta chain was sequenced within a study of post-analysis software for immune sequencing data. Study as a whole: Multiple sclerosis in the patients followed relapsing-remitting, secondary progressive and progressive-relapsing courses.

The TCR beta cDNA libraries contained unique molecular identifiers. Input amounts of 1 to 10 million T cells were used. These gave approximately 500,000 cDNA molecules, so each molecule approximated one T cell. TCRdb passed the PCR reads through MiXCR, listing each CDR3 protein once. Of under 900,000 distinct CDR3 sequences listed, approximately 50% are singletons. This CDR3 comprises 14 residues. Per the germline V gene, CDR1 is MNHEY and CDR2 is SMNVEV (reference sequence). The V and J ends lost 5 bases and 0 bases respectively, with 9 bases between them. Regarding the study as a whole: Under the F measure, samples that were prepared in one batch clustered strongly together. There were roughly 5 TRBV segments more frequent in patients than controls, and TRBV5-6, TRBV5-1 and TRBV20-1 were among them. Those with multiple sclerosis, the patient group, showed significantly lower normalized Chao1 diversity than controls.

Comment on this clonotype: Its target is unknown.

Sequencing used blood. This chain uses TRBV27 with TRBJ2-3; D is unresolved. The receptor was derived from a girl under 18 with multiple sclerosis. The CDR3 protein is CASSPRVSTDTQYF. CDR3 DNA: TGTGCCAGCAGTCCAAGGGTTAGCACAGATACGCAGTATTTT.